Described below is a single T cell receptor (beta chain) sequence and its context. Sequencing was performed with immunoSEQ multiplex PCR; in TCRdb, only in-frame clones are kept and a portion is missing. Of about 79,000 clones in the sample, approximately 91% were seen once. This sample is part of a study of OX40 agonist ivuxolimab in advanced cancers. Germline values: CDR1 MNHNY, CDR2 SVGAGI (reference sequence). The CDR3 length is 14 residues. Trimming removed 2 bases from V and 4 bases from J, with 11 bases in between. The TCR comes from an adult with an advanced solid tumor such as melanoma, head and neck, liver or kidney cancer. This chain connects TRBV6-6 to TRBJ1-1; D gene ambiguous. The specimen was CD4+ or CD8+ T cells sorted from blood, collected in a trial of the OX40 agonist ivuxolimab. The CDR3 DNA reads as TGTGCCAGCAGTTACGTCTGGGGAGCCACTGAAGCTTTCTTT. Encoded protein: CASSYVWGATEAFF.